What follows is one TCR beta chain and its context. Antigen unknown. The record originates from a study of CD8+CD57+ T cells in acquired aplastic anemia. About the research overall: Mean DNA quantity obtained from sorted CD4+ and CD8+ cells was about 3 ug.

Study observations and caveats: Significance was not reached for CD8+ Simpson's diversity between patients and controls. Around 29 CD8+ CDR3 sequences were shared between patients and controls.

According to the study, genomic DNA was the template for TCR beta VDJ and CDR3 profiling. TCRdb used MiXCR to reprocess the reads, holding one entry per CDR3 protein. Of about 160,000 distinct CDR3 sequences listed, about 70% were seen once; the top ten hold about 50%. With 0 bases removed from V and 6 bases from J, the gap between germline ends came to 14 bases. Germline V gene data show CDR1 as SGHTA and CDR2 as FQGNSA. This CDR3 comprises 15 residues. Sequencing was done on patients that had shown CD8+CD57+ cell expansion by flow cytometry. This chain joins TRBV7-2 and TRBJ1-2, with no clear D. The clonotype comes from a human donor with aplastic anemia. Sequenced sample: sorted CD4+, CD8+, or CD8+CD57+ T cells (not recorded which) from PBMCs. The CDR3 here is CASSLARLLGNGYTF. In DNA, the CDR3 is TGTGCCAGCAGCTTAGCGCGTCTCCTGGGGAATGGCTACACCTTC.